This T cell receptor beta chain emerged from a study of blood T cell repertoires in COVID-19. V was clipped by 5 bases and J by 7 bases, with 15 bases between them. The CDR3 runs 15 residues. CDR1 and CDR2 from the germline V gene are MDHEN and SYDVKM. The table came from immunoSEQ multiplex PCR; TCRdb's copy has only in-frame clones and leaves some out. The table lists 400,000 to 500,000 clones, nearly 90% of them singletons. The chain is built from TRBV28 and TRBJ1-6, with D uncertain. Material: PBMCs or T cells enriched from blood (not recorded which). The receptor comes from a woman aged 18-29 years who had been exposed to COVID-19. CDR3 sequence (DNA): TGTGCCAGCAGTCGACGGACTATAGGGAATTCACCCCTCCACTTT. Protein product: CASSRRTIGNSPLHF.